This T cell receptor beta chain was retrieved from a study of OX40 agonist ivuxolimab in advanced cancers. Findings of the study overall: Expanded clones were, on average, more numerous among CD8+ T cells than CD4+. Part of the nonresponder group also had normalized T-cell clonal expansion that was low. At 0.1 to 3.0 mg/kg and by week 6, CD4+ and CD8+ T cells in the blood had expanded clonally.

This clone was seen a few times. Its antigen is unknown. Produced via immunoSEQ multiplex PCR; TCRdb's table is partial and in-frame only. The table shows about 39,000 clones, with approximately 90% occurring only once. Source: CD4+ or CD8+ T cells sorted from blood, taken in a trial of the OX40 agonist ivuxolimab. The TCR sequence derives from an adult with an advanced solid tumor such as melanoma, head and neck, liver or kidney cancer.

The CDR3 region has the DNA TGTGCCAGTAGCGCCGGGACAGGGGAATACGAGCAGTACTTC. Residues: CASSAGTGEYEQYF. The chain couples TRBV19 to TRBJ2-7, with 10 bases that match TRBD1. The germline V gene has CDR1 LNHDA and CDR2 SQIVND (reference sequence). This CDR3 comprises 14 residues. V lost 6 bases to trimming and J lost 4 bases; unmatched junction nucleotides: 6.